The sequence of this T cell receptor gamma chain was determined in a study of human gamma delta and Vdelta1 T cells (dated by TCRdb to the late 2010s). Context from the whole study: In this study, the researchers looked at Delta One T cells, which are Vd1+ gamma-delta T cells, to see how well they work as cytotoxic effectors against acute myeloid leukemia.

Libraries were constructed by PCR. The sequencer listed for this sample is Illumina MiSeq. Identical DNA sequences were merged into single rows after TCRdb reprocessed the public reads with CATT. Recorded for this sample are 8,500 to 9,500 gamma-chain clones; around 50% of them occurred a single time. Under 3% of the sample is taken by the ten largest. The paper's findings and limits, for the study overall: Delta One T cells were reported as polyclonal and as showing broad cytotoxic targeting of acute myeloid leukemia.

Turning to this clone: There is no known antigen for this receptor. Qualities for individual bases were not recorded, and no much larger clone is one base off.

Measured from the cysteine to the phenylalanine, the CDR3 is 14 residues long. Only the CDR3 DNA is retained, 42 bases long and in frame from the first base. CDR1 and CDR2, per the germline V gene (reference sequence), are GITISATS and ISYDGTV. The germline V end is reduced by 0 bases and the J end by 3 bases; junction bases left unmatched: 5. This clonotype originated in a human donor in good health. Sequenced sample: Vdelta1 gamma-delta T cells from blood grown in culture (DOT cells). According to the study, the label for this sample's cell subset or site signals: Delta One T cells, in vitro expanded/differentiated Vd1+ gamma-delta T cells. The chain was built from TRGV9 and TRGJ1 or TRGJ2. Here is the DNA: TGTGCCTTGTGGGAGGTGCCAACTTATTATAAGAAACTCTTT. Its protein is CALWEVPTYYKKLF.